The clone carrying this T cell receptor (beta chain) was counted a few times. Antigen: not known. This sample is drawn from a study of read filtering for tumor transcriptome and immune sequencing. The wider study: By R-ISS, stages I, II and III held about 8, 17 and 7 patients. TCR-mapped reads were about 3.5 to 10.27 million with IR-seq versus roughly 85 to 1,300 with RNA-seq. Transcriptome libraries were built from DNase-treated RNA.

Study observations and caveats: Correlation between methods rose after single-read clonotypes were removed.

Trimming cost V 8 bases and J 6 bases; bases outside gene matches: 20. Germline V CDR1 and CDR2: LNHDA, SQIVND (reference sequence). The CDR3 has 19 residues. From roughly 400 ng of RNA, a library with molecular barcoded alpha/delta and beta/gamma adaptors was made. MiXCR was run by TCRdb on the reads, yielding one entry per CDR3 protein. The table has 100,000 to 150,000 distinct CDR3 sequences, roughly an eighth seen once. The V call is TRBV19, the J call TRBJ2-1; 12 bases line up with TRBD2. The sample was a population of CD138-negative cells sorted from bone marrow. The receptor comes from a donor at least 40 years old with multiple myeloma. This chain's CDR3 is CASARRDSRLAGASNEQFF. The CDR3 nucleotides are TGTGCCAGTGCTCGACGGGACAGCAGACTAGCGGGAGCATCCAATGAGCAGTTCTTC.